This T cell receptor beta chain derives from a study of cytomegalovirus exposure and HLA in healthy donors. Generated by immunoSEQ multiplex PCR, the TCRdb table keeps only in-frame clones and is missing some. The data show 150,000 or so clones, with roughly 87% seen just once and 1% to 1.5% held by the top ten. Regarding this clone: Its antigen is as yet unknown.

From the 120-subject validation cohort, which was separate from the roughly 680-subject first cohort, the donors were drawn. Looked up from germline, CDR1 is LNHDA and CDR2 is SQIVND (reference sequence). With V trimmed by 4 bases and J by 4 bases, 6 bases remained unmatched. The CDR3 totals 15 residues. Study-level findings and limits: The study labeled 150 to 200 TCR beta chains cytomegalovirus-associated. Cytomegalovirus status, reportedly, was diagnosed with high specificity and sensitivity by the classifier.

This chain links TRBV19 with TRBJ1-2; 10 bases align to TRBD1. Sequenced input: PBMCs. The TCR originated in a woman between 18 and 29 years old in good health and CMV-seronegative. This CDR3 is CASSTGTGVGYGYTF. The CDR3 DNA sequence: TGTGCCAGTAGTACCGGGACAGGGGTCGGCTATGGCTACACCTTC.